This passage covers 32 T cell receptor beta chains from one sample sequenced in a study of blood T cell repertoires in COVID-19. Assay: immunoSEQ multiplex PCR; the TCRdb copy retains only in-frame clones and omits some. In the table there are about 380,000 clones, roughly four fifths of which are singletons. Material for sequencing was peripheral blood. These receptor sequences come from a human donor with acute or convalescent COVID-19. The donor label of this sample is uncertain.

The CDR3 DNA reads TGTGCCAGCAGTTTATCGATCGGCTCCCCTGGGGGGAATTCACCCCTCCACTTT. Translated: CASSLSIGSPGGNSPLHF. This sequence joins TRBV27 and TRBJ1-6, with D possibly matching TRBD1 (5 bases). This CDR3 contains 18 residues. CDR1 is MNHEY and CDR2 is SMNVEV in the germline V gene (reference sequence). Trimming removed 0 bases from V and 7 bases from J, with 19 bases in between.

The genes are TRBV3-1 (or the pseudogene TRBV3-2) and TRBJ1-1; D remains unclear. The CDR3 totals 16 residues. CDR1 and CDR2 (germline): LGHDT, YNNKEL (reference sequence). V lost 4 bases and J lost 3, with 18 bases in between. The CDR3 reads CASSRMRSGADTEAFF. Written as DNA, the CDR3 is TGTGCCAGCAGCCGAATGAGGTCCGGAGCGGACACTGAAGCTTTCTTT.

The chain joins TRBV4-1 to TRBJ2-7; 13 bases line up with TRBD2. J lost 7 bases, V lost 8 bases, and 14 bases had no gene match. The germline CDR1 and CDR2 sequences are MGHRA and YSYEKL. The CDR3 covers 16 residues. The CDR3 protein is CASESGTSGAIGEQYF. DNA for the CDR3: TGCGCCAGCGAGTCCGGGACTAGCGGGGCTATTGGTGAGCAGTACTTC.

The V and J genes are TRBV7-6 and TRBJ1-2; D is possibly TRBD1 (5 bases). This CDR3 spans 13 amino acids. Trimming shortened V by 7 bases and J by 7 bases, and 16 bases separated the two germline ends. CDR1 is SGHVS and CDR2 is FNYEAQ in the germline V gene. CDR3 DNA: TGTGCCAGCACCGACGGGACTTCGTCTGGCTACACCTTC. The encoded protein is CASTDGTSSGYTF.

The chain is built from TRBV27 and TRBJ2-3; 8 bases match TRBD1. CDR3 size: 16 residues. The ends lost 0 bases at V and 2 bases at J; junction bases unmatched: 4. Germline V gives CDR1 MNHEY, CDR2 SMNVEV (reference sequence). CDR3 amino acids: CASSLSARGLTDTQYF. The CDR3 coding sequence is TGTGCCAGCAGTTTATCGGCCAGGGGGCTCACAGATACGCAGTATTTT.

The rearrangement uses TRBV27 and TRBJ1-1; D not certain. Germline V gives CDR1 MNHEY, CDR2 SMNVEV (reference sequence). The CDR3 length is 12 residues. Trimming took 9 bases from V and 4 from J, leaving 12 bases between them. The CDR3 DNA reads as TGTGCCAGGGTTGGCGGGAGCACTGAAGCTTTCTTT. This sequence encodes CARVGGSTEAFF.

This clone was recorded a few times. CDR3 loop: CSVKEGGSNQPQHF. The CDR3 nucleotides are TGCAGCGTCAAGGAAGGGGGTAGCAATCAGCCCCAGCATTTT. J is TRBJ1-5 and V is TRBV29-1; a weak D match, TRBD1 (6 bases). The V gene lost 6 bases and the J gene lost 0 bases, with 12 bases spanning the gap. CDR1 and CDR2 (germline): SQVTM, ANQGSEA. The CDR3 spans 14 residues.

This clone was counted a single time. This rearrangement joins TRBV6-5 to TRBJ1-4; D gene unclear. Looked up from germline, CDR1 is MNHEY and CDR2 is SVGAGI. There are 15 residues in the CDR3. Trimming pared 5 bases from V and 3 bases from J, leaving 13 bases between. The CDR3 DNA reads TGTGCCAGCAGTAGAACAAGGAGACCTAATGAAAAACTGTTTTTT. Amino acids: CASSRTRRPNEKLFF.

As for this clone: This specimen includes other DNA sequences encoding the same CDR3. V and J are TRBV7-9 and TRBJ2-5, with D tentatively TRBD1 (6 bases). V was shortened by 2 bases and J by 5 bases, with 12 bases between the two germline ends. Germline CDR1 reads SEHNR; CDR2 reads FQNEAQ (reference sequence). The CDR3 has 14 residues. The CDR3, as DNA: TGTGCCAGCAGCTTATCTGGGGGCGCGGAGACCCAGTACTTC. This encodes CASSLSGGAETQYF.

V usage is TRBV7-2 and J usage is TRBJ1-5; a possible D gene is TRBD1 (6 bases). Germline V gene data show CDR1 as SGHTA and CDR2 as FQGNSA. This CDR3 is built from 12 residues. V gave up 6 bases and J gave up 5 bases, with 8 bases separating them. CDR3 nucleotides: TGTGCCAGCAGAAAGGGGGATCAGCCCCAGCATTTT. Translating gives CASRKGDQPQHF. The full variable domain, in which reference TRBV7-2 and TRBJ1-5 provide the parts outside the CDR3, is GAGVSQSPSNKVTEKGKDVELRCDPISGHTALYWYRQSLGQGLEFLIYFQGNSAPDKSGLPSDRFSAERTGGSVSTLTIQRTQQEDSAVYLCASRKGDQPQHFGDGTRLSIL.

The chain couples TRBV7-8 to TRBJ1-5; 8 bases align to TRBD1. CDR3 length: 15 residues. The junction had 10 bases not matched to a gene; V was cut back by 5 bases and J by 7 bases. Germline CDR1 and CDR2: SGHVS and FQNEAQ. The CDR3 loop is CASSLDRGFNQPQHF. CDR3 nucleotide sequence: TGTGCCAGCAGCCTAGACAGGGGCTTTAACCAGCCCCAGCATTTT.

Here the CDR3 reads CASSHTSRTDTQYF. DNA of the CDR3: TGTGCCAGCAGCCACACTAGCAGGACAGATACGCAGTATTTT. The genes are TRBV3-1 (or the pseudogene TRBV3-2) and TRBJ2-3; maybe TRBD2 (6 bases). Germline V gene lookup returns CDR1 LGHDT and CDR2 YNNKEL (reference sequence). V was trimmed by 3 bases and J by 3 bases, leaving 10 bases between them. This CDR3 comprises 14 residues.

This clone showed up just once. The chain combines TRBV6-1 with TRBJ1-2; 9 nucleotides line up with TRBD1. Per the germline V gene, CDR1 is MNHNS and CDR2 is SASEGT. V shed 3 bases and J 5 bases; nucleotides not matched to a gene: 13. CDR3 length equals 17 residues. CDR3 DNA sequence: TGTGCCAGCAGTGACCCGGGACAGGGAACCGTCGGGTATGGCTACACCTTC. This translates into CASSDPGQGTVGYGYTF.

J is TRBJ1-1 and V is TRBV28, with D possibly TRBD1 on 5 matching bases. Germline V gene sequence: CDR1 MDHEN, CDR2 SYDVKM. The CDR3 length is 14 residues. Deletions cut 10 bases from V and 3 bases from J, with 18 bases between. CDR3 residues: CAISTLGGDTEAFF. CDR3 DNA sequence: TGTGCCATATCCACCCTGGGAGGGGACACTGAAGCTTTCTTT.

The chain has TRBV5-1 and TRBJ2-3, with 8 bases matching TRBD2. The CDR3 sequence is 15 residues long. The germline CDR1 and CDR2 sequences are SGHRS and YFSETQ. Germline trimming cut 4 bases from V and 0 bases from J; bases unmatched to any gene: 4. CDR3: CASSGLARSTDTQYF. As DNA, the CDR3 is TGCGCCAGCAGCGGACTAGCCCGTAGCACAGATACGCAGTATTTT.

V usage is TRBV28 and J usage is TRBJ2-7; D is uncertain. Germline V gene data show CDR1 as MDHEN and CDR2 as SYDVKM. Trimming took off 5 bases at V and 4 bases at J, with 12 bases between the two ends. The CDR3 is 13 residues long. CDR3 nucleotides: TGTGCCAGCAGTCCCGCCGACATTTACGAGCAGTACTTC. This translates into CASSPADIYEQYF.

The chain is built from TRBV6-5 and TRBJ1-2, with 9 bases that match TRBD1. The J segment lost 2 bases and the V segment lost 6 bases, leaving 7 bases of the junction unmatched. The germline V gene has CDR1 MNHEY and CDR2 SVGAGI. CDR3 length equals 15 residues. CDR3 protein: CASRRPGQGNYGYTF. CDR3 nucleotide sequence: TGTGCCAGCAGACGCCCGGGACAGGGAAACTATGGCTACACCTTC.

The chain uses TRBV5-4 and TRBJ2-5; 8 bases fit TRBD2. The CDR3 extends over 16 amino acids. V was pared by 4 bases and J by 7 bases, with 15 bases of the junction left unmatched. From germline, CDR1 is SGHNT and CDR2 YYREEE (reference sequence). The CDR3, as DNA: TGTGCCAGCAGCGTGGAAAGCGGGAGCGTCGGAGGGACCCAGTACTTC. Amino acids: CASSVESGSVGGTQYF.

The V call is TRBV5-6, the J call TRBJ2-5; 12 bases line up with TRBD2. J was trimmed by 0 bases and V by 1 base; bases with no gene match: 4. The CDR3 is 17 amino acids. Germline CDR1 and CDR2: SGHDT and YYEEEE. The CDR3: CASSLRLAGGYQETQYF. The CDR3, as DNA: TGTGCCAGCAGCTTGAGGCTAGCGGGGGGGTACCAAGAGACCCAGTACTTC.

The chain couples TRBV6-1 to TRBJ1-2; TRBD1 agrees at 7 bases. Trimming at V came to 4 bases and at J to 1 base, leaving 15 bases not matched to a gene. There are 18 residues in the CDR3. The germline gives CDR1 MNHNS, CDR2 SASEGT. The CDR3 sequence: CASSGGWRRQGLNYGYTF. Written as DNA, the CDR3 is TGTGCCAGCAGTGGGGGGTGGAGACGACAGGGACTTAACTATGGCTACACCTTC.

The genes are TRBV28 and TRBJ1-2; TRBD1 matches at 7 bases. CDR1 and CDR2 from the germline V gene are MDHEN and SYDVKM. This CDR3 spans 13 amino acids. V trimming: 6 bases; J trimming: 4 bases; junction bases outside the gene matches: 5. The CDR3 reads CASSWGQIYGYTF. CDR3 bases: TGTGCCAGCAGCTGGGGACAGATCTATGGCTACACCTTC.

This clone was seen just once. The chain combines TRBV7-8 with TRBJ2-1; TRBD2 aligns across 7 bases. Germline V CDR1 and CDR2: SGHVS, FQNEAQ. V gave up 5 bases and J gave up 5 bases; unmatched junction bases: 9. CDR3 length: 15 residues. CDR3 amino acids: CASSPVRGGNNEQFF. As DNA, the CDR3 is TGTGCCAGCAGCCCCGTCCGCGGGGGTAACAATGAGCAGTTCTTC.

The genes are TRBV19 and TRBJ1-1, with 7 positions matching TRBD1. V lost 5 bases and J lost 10; bases outside the gene matches: 19. This CDR3 is built from 16 residues. Germline CDR1 reads LNHDA; CDR2 reads SQIVND (reference sequence). The CDR3: CASSGGTVQNGEGAFF. The CDR3 DNA follows: TGTGCCAGTAGTGGCGGGACAGTACAAAATGGTGAGGGAGCTTTCTTT.

V usage is TRBV6-5 and J usage is TRBJ1-5; D remains ambiguous. The CDR3 spans 15 residues. V was cut by 5 bases and J by 0 bases, with 11 bases left in between. The germline CDR1 and CDR2 sequences are MNHEY and SVGAGI. DNA for the CDR3: TGTGCCAGCAGTCCTCAGGCGCTTAGCAATCAGCCCCAGCATTTT. Its translation is CASSPQALSNQPQHF.

The chain employs TRBV5-1 and TRBJ2-1; no reliable D call. The V end was cut by 0 bases, the J end by 7 bases, with 5 bases between. Germline CDR1 is SGHRS and CDR2 is YFSETQ. The CDR3 is 12 amino acids. As DNA, the CDR3 is TGCGCCAGCAGCTTGGATACAAATGAGCAGTTCTTC. Protein sequence: CASSLDTNEQFF.

This clone has a handful of counts. CDR3 region: CASSIFRNYGYTF. CDR3 DNA: TGTGCCAGTAGTATATTCAGAAACTATGGCTACACCTTC. The genes are TRBV19 and TRBJ1-2; D gene unclear. This CDR3 region has 13 residues. V dropped 2 bases and J dropped 2 bases, with 6 bases sitting between them. The germline gives CDR1 LNHDA, CDR2 SQIVND (reference sequence).

J is TRBJ2-7 and V is TRBV30; 9 nucleotides agree with TRBD2. This CDR3 comprises 12 residues. The germline V gene has CDR1 GTSNPN and CDR2 SVGIG (reference sequence). The V gene end was trimmed by 7 bases and the J gene end by 2 bases; junction bases not matched to a gene: 3. DNA for the CDR3: TGTGCCTTAAGCGGGGGGACCTACGAGCAGTACTTC. Protein sequence: CALSGGTYEQYF. The whole variable domain, filled in from reference TRBV30 and TRBJ2-7, reads SQTIHQWPATLVQPVGSPLSLECTVEGTSNPNLYWYRQAAGRGLQLLFYSVGIGQISSEVPQNLSASRPQDRQFILSSKKLLLSDSGFYLCALSGGTYEQYFGPGTRLTVT.

The V and J genes are TRBV3-1 (or the pseudogene TRBV3-2) and TRBJ1-2; D call uncertain. V was shortened by 0 bases and J by 6 bases, with 20 bases between the two germline ends. This CDR3 is 17 amino acids long. CDR1 is LGHDT, CDR2 YNNKEL, per germline (reference sequence). The CDR3 DNA reads TGTGCCAGCAGCCAAGATTTGAGAGGGAGTCCCAGGAATGGCTACACCTTC. Translating it yields CASSQDLRGSPRNGYTF.

The chain links TRBV10-1 to TRBJ1-2; 8 nucleotides match TRBD1. CDR3 length equals 13 residues. The V segment lost 6 bases and the J segment 3 bases; nucleotides outside the gene matches: 3. Per germline, CDR1 WNHNN and CDR2 SYGVQD (reference sequence). The CDR3 sequence is CASSKDRDYGYTF. The CDR3 DNA sequence: TGCGCCAGCAGCAAGGACAGGGACTATGGCTACACCTTC.

The genes are TRBV19 and TRBJ1-3; D remains unclear. V lost 4 bases and J lost 0, with 13 bases in between. CDR3 length equals 16 residues. CDR1 is LNHDA, CDR2 SQIVND, per germline (reference sequence). As DNA, the CDR3 is TGTGCCAGTAGTACTCCCCCCGTTAGCTCTGGAAACACCATATATTTT. As protein: CASSTPPVSSGNTIYF.

The V gene is TRBV27, the J gene TRBJ2-2, with 12 nucleotides matching TRBD2. Looked up from germline, CDR1 is MNHEY and CDR2 is SMNVEV (reference sequence). Losses at the gene ends were 7 bases for V and 0 bases for J; bases not matched to a gene: 3. The CDR3 is 16 amino acids. CDR3 coding DNA: TGTGCCAGCATTCCTAGCGGGGGGGCGAACACCGGGGAGCTGTTTTTT. The encoded protein is CASIPSGGANTGELFF.

V gene TRBV2 combines with J gene TRBJ1-1, with TRBD1 as a possible D gene (6 bases). The CDR3 is made up of 13 amino acids. Germline CDR1 and CDR2: SNHLY and FYNNEI. V lost 4 bases and J 6 bases, leaving 12 bases between the germline ends. For the CDR3, the DNA is TGTGCCAGCAGTGCTACAGGGAGCGCTGAAGCTTTCTTT. Residues: CASSATGSAEAFF.